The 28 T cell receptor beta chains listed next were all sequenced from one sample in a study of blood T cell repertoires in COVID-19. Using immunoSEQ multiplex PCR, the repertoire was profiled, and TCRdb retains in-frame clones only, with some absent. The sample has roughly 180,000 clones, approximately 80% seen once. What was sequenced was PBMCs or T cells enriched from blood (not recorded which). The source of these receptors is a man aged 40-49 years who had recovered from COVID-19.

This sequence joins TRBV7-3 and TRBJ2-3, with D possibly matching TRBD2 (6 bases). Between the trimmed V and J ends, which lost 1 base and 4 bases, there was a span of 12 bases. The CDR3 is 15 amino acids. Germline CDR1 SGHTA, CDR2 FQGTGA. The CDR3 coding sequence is TGTGCCAGCAGCTTAATGGGAGCGGGTGCAGATACGCAGTATTTT. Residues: CASSLMGAGADTQYF.

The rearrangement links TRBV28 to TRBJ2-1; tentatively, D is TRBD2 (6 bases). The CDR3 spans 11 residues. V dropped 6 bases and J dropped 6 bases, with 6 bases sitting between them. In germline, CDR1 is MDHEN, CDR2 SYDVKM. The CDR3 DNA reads TGTGCCAGCAGGGAGGGCAATGAGCAGTTCTTC. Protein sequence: CASREGNEQFF.

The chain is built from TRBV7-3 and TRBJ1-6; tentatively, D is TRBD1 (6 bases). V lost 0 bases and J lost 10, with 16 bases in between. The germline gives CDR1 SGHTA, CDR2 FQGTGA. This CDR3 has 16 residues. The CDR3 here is CASSLTLTGPKSPLHF. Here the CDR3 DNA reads TGTGCCAGCAGCTTAACCCTAACAGGGCCTAAATCACCCCTCCACTTT.

CDR3 amino acids: CASSGGTGGGGNTEAFF. CDR3 coding DNA: TGCGCCAGCAGCGGCGGGACAGGGGGCGGAGGGAACACTGAAGCTTTCTTT. The chain couples TRBV5-1 to TRBJ1-1; 12 nucleotides align to TRBD1. The CDR3 is 17 residues long. Germline loops: CDR1 SGHRS, CDR2 YFSETQ. With V trimmed by 4 bases and J by 1 base, 8 bases remained unmatched.

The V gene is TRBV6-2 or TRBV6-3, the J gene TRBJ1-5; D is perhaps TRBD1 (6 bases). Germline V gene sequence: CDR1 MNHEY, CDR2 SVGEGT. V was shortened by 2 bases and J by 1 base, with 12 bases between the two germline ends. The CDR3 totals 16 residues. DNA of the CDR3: TGTGCCAGCAGTTACCCCACAGGGCCCAGCAATCAGCCCCAGCATTTT. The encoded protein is CASSYPTGPSNQPQHF.

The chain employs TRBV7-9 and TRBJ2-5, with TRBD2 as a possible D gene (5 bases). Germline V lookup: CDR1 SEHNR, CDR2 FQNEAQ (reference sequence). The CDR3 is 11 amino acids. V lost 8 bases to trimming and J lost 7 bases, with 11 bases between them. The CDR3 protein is CASAAGGTQYF. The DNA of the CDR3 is TGTGCCAGCGCCGCGGGCGGGACCCAGTACTTC.

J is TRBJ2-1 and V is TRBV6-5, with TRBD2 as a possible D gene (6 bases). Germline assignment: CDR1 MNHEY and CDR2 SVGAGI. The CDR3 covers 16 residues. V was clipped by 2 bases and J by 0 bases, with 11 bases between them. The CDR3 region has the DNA TGTGCCAGCAGTTACCGGGACTTCAGCTCCTACAATGAGCAGTTCTTC. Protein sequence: CASSYRDFSSYNEQFF.

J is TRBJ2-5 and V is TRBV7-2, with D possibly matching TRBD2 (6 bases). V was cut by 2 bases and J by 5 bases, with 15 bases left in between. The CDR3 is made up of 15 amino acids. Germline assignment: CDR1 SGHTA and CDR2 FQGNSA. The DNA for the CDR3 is TGTGCCAGCAGCTTAAATGACGGGAGATCGGAGACCCAGTACTTC. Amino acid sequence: CASSLNDGRSETQYF.

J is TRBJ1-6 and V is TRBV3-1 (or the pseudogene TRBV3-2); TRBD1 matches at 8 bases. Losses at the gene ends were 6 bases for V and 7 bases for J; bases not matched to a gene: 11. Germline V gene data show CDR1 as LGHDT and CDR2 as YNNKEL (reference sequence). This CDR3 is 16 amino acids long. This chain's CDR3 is CASRDRDGGRNSPLHF. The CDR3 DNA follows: TGTGCCAGCAGGGACAGGGATGGAGGAAGAAATTCACCCCTCCACTTT.

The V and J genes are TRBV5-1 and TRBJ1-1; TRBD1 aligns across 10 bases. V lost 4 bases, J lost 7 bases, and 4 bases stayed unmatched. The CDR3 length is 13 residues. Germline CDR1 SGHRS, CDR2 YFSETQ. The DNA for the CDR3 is TGCGCCAGCAGCGCGGGACAGGGGTTTGAAGCTTTCTTT. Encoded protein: CASSAGQGFEAFF.

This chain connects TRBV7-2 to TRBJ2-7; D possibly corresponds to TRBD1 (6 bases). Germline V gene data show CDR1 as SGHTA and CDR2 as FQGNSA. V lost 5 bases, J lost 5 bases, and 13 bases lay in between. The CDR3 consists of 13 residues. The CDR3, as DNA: TGTGCCAGCAGCAACCGCCAGGGGAACGAGCAGTACTTC. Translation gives CASSNRQGNEQYF.

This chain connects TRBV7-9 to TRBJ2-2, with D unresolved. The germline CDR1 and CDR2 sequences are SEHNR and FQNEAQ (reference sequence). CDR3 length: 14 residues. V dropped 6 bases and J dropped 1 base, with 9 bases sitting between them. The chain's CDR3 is CASRPELNTGELFF. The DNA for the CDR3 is TGTGCCAGCAGACCGGAGCTGAACACCGGGGAGCTGTTTTTT. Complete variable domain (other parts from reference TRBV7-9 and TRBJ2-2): DTGVSQNPRHKITKRGQNVTFRCDPISEHNRLYWYRQTLGQGPEFLTYFQNEAQLEKSRLLSDRFSAERPKGSFSTLEIQRTEQGDSAMYLCASRPELNTGELFFGEGSRLTVL.

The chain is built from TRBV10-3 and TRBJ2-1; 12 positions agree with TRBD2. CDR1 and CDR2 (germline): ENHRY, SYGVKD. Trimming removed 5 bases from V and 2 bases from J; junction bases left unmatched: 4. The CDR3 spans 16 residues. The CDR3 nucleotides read TGTGCCATCAGTCGGACTAGCGGGACCACCTACAATGAGCAGTTCTTC. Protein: CAISRTSGTTYNEQFF.

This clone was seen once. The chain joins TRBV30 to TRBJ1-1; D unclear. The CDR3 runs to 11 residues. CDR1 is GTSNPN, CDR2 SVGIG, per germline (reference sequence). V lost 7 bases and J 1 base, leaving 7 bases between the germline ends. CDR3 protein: CAYLRNTEAFF. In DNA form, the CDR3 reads TGTGCCTACCTTAGGAACACTGAAGCTTTCTTT.

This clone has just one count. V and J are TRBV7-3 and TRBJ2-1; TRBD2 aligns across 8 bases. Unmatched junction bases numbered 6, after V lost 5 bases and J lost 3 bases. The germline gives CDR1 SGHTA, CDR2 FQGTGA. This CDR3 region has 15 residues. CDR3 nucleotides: TGTGCCAGCAGCCCCTGGAGCGGGAGCTACAATGAGCAGTTCTTC. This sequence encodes CASSPWSGSYNEQFF.

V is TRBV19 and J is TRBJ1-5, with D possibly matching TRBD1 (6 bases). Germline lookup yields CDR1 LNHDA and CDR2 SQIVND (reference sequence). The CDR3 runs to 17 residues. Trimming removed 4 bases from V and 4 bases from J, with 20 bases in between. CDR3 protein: CASSTLPPGGSNQPQHF. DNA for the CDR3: TGTGCCAGTAGTACCCTTCCTCCGGGGGGCAGTAATCAGCCCCAGCATTTT.

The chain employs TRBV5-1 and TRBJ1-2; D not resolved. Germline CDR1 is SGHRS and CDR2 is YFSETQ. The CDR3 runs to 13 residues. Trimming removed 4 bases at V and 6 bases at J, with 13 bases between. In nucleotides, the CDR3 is TGCGCCAGCAGCCCTACGGGTGCTGATGGCTACACCTTC. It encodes CASSPTGADGYTF.

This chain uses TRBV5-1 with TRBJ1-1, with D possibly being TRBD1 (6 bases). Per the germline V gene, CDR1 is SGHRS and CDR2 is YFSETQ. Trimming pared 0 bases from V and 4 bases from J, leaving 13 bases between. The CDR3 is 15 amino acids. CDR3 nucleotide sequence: TGCGCCAGCAGCTTGGTGCCAGGGGTGGGCACTGAAGCTTTCTTT. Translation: CASSLVPGVGTEAFF.

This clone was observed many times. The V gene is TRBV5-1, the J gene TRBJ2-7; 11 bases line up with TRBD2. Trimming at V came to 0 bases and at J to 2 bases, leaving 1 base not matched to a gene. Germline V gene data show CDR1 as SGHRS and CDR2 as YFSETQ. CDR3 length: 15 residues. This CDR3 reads CASSLELAGAYEQYF. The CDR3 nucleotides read TGCGCCAGCAGCTTGGAACTAGCGGGGGCCTACGAGCAGTACTTC.

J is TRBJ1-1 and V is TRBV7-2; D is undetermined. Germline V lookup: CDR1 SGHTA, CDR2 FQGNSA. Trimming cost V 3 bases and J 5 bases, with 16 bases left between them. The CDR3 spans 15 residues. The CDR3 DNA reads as TGTGCCAGCAGCTTCTCCTCGATGACGAGGACTGAAGCTTTCTTT. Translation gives CASSFSSMTRTEAFF.

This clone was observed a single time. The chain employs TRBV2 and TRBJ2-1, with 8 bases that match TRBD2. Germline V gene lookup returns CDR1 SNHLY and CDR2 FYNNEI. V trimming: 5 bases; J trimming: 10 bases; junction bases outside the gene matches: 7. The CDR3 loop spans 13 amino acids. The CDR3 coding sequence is TGTGCCAGCAGTCGGACTAGCTTGGGAGAGCAGTTCTTC. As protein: CASSRTSLGEQFF. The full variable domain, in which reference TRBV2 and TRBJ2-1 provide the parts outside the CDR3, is EPEVTQTPSHQVTQMGQEVILRCVPISNHLYFYWYRQILGQKVEFLVSFYNNEISEKSEIFDDQFSVERPDGSNFTLKIRSTKLEDSAMYFCASSRTSLGEQFFGPGTRLTVL.

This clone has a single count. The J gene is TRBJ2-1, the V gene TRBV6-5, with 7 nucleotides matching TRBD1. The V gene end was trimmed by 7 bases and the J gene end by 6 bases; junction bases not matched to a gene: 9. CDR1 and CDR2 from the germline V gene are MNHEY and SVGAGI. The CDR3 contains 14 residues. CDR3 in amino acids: CASKGQRLLNEQFF. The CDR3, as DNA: TGTGCCAGCAAGGGACAGCGGCTACTCAATGAGCAGTTCTTC.

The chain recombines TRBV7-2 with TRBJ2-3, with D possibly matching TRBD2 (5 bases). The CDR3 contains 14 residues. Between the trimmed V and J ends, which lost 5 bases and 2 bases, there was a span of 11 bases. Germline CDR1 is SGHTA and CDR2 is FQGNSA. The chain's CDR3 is CASSHDYITDTQYF. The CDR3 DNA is TGTGCCAGCAGCCACGACTATATCACAGATACGCAGTATTTT.

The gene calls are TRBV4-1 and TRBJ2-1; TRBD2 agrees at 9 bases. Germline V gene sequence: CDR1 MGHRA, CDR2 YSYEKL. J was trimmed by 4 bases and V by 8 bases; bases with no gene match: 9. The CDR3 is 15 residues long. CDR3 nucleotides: TGCGCCAGCCGTCCGGGGCTAGCGGGGTACAATGAGCAGTTCTTC. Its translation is CASRPGLAGYNEQFF.

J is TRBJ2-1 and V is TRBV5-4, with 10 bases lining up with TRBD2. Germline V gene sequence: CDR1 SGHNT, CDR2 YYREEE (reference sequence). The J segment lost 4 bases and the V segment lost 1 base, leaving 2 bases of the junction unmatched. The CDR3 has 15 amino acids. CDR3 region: CASSLKLAGYNEQFF. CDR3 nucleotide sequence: TGTGCCAGCAGCTTGAAACTAGCGGGGTACAATGAGCAGTTCTTC. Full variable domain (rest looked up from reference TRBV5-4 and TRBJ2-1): ETGVTQSPTHLIKTRGQQVTLRCSSQSGHNTVSWYQQALGQGPQFIFQYYREEENGRGNFPPRFSGLQFPNYSSELNVNALELDDSALYLCASSLKLAGYNEQFFGPGTRLTVL.

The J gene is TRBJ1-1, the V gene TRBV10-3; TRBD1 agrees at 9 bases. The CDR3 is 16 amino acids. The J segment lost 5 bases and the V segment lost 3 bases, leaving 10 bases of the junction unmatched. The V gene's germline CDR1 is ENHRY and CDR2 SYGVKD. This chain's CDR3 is CAISDPNRGRGTEAFF. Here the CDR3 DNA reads TGTGCCATCAGTGACCCTAACAGGGGGCGAGGGACTGAAGCTTTCTTT.

DNA for the CDR3: TGCGCCAGCAGCTTGGATAACAGGGACGAGCAGTACTTC. It translates to CASSLDNRDEQYF. The genes are TRBV5-1 and TRBJ2-7; tentatively, D is TRBD1 (6 bases). CDR1 and CDR2 from the germline V gene are SGHRS and YFSETQ. The CDR3 extends over 13 amino acids. With 0 bases removed from V and 5 bases from J, the gap between germline ends came to 9 bases.

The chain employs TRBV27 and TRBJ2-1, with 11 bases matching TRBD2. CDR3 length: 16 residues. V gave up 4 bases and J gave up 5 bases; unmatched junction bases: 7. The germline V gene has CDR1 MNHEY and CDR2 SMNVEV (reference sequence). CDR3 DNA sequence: TGTGCCAGCAGTTCGACCGGACTAGCGGGTCACAATGAGCAGTTCTTC. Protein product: CASSSTGLAGHNEQFF.